This T cell receptor (beta chain) was profiled in a study of OX40 agonist ivuxolimab in advanced cancers. Overall study: Participants averaged roughly 60 years of age (range about 23 to 90) and were over 75% male. Study-level points and caveats: Patients who responded partially at 0.1-3.0 mg/kg showed clonal expansion ranking among the lowest.

In regard to this clone: Its matching antigen is unknown.

CDR1 is SEHNR and CDR2 is FQNEAQ in the germline V gene (reference sequence). CDR3 length: 13 residues. V shed 1 base and J shed 3 bases, with 6 bases lying between them. Clones were sequenced by immunoSEQ multiplex PCR, and TCRdb holds only the in-frame ones, with some missing. The table has about 35,000 clones, 65% to 85% seen once; the top ten hold approximately 15%. This clonotype originated in an adult with an advanced solid tumor such as melanoma, head and neck, liver or kidney cancer. The V call is TRBV7-9, the J call TRBJ1-1; no definite D call. This sample comprised CD4+ or CD8+ T cells sorted from blood, obtained in a trial of the OX40 agonist ivuxolimab. CDR3 sequence (DNA): TGTGCCAGCAGCTTAGGGTTGGACACTGAAGCTTTCTTT. This translates into CASSLGLDTEAFF.